This entry is about one TCR beta chain. The antigen is not known. The V gene lost 6 bases and the J gene lost 3 bases, with 6 bases spanning the gap. The CDR3 runs to 11 residues. Germline assignment: CDR1 LNHDA and CDR2 SQIVND (reference sequence). This specimen belongs to a study of shared clonotypes between healthy human individuals. Study in general: In total, the donors were a couple of women and a few men aged 18 to 49. Whole-study findings and limits: Naive CD4 clonotype sharing across several donors was about 5%.

Memory CD4+ cells were the fraction left after CD45RA+ naive selection. Assay used: immunoSEQ multiplex PCR; TCRdb lists only in-frame clones, some missing. The sample consists of about 1 million clones, approximately 68% of them appearing once. This chain joins TRBV19 and TRBJ2-7; D is unresolved. The TCR was taken from a man between 18 and 35 years old in good health. The sequencing sample was made of memory CD4+ T cells sorted from blood. Noted subset: CD45RA-negative fraction. The CDR3 sequence: CASRALYEQYF. The CDR3, as DNA: TGTGCCAGTAGGGCTCTCTACGAGCAGTACTTC.